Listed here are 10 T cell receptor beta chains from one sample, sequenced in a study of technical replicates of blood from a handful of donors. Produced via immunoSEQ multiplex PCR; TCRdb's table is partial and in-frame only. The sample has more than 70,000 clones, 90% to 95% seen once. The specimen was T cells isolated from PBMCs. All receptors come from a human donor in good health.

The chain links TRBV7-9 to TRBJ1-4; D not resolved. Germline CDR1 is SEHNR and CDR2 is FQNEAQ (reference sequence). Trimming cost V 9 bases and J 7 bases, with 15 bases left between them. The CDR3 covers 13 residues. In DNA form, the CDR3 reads TGTGCCAGTGGAGGGAGGGTAGGTGAAAAACTGTTTTTT. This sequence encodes CASGGRVGEKLFF.

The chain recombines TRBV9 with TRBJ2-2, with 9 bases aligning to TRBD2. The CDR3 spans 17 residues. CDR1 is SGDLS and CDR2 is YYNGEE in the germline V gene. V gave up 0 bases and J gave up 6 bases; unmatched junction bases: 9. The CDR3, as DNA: TGTGCCAGCAGCGTAGGAGGCGGGGGGGCCTCCCCCGGGGAGCTGTTTTTT. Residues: CASSVGGGGASPGELFF.

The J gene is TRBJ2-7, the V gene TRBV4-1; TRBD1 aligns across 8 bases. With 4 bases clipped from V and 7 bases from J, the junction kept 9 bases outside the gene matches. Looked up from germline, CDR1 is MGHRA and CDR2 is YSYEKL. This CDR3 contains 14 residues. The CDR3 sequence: CASSLAQGAREQYF. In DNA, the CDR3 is TGCGCCAGCAGCCTTGCCCAGGGGGCGCGGGAGCAGTACTTC.

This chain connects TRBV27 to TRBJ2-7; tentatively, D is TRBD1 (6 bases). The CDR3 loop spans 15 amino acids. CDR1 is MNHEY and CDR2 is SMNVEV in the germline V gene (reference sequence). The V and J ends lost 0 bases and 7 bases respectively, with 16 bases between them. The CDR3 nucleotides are TGTGCCAGCAGTTTATCGGGGTGGGGGCGCGGGGAGCAGTACTTC. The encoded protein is CASSLSGWGRGEQYF.

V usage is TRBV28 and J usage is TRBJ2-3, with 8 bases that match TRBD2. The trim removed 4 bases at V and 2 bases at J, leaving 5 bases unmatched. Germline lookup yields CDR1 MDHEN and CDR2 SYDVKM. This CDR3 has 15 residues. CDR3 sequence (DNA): TGTGCCAGCAGTTCGGGGGGGATTGACACAGATACGCAGTATTTT. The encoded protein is CASSSGGIDTDTQYF.

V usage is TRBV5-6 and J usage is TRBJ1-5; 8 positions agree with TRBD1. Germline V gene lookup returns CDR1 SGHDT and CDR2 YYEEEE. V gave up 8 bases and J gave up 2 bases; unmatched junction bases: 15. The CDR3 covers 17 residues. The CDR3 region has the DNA TGTGCCAGTACAAAAAACACCCCGGACAGGGGCAATCAGCCCCAGCATTTT. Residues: CASTKNTPDRGNQPQHF.

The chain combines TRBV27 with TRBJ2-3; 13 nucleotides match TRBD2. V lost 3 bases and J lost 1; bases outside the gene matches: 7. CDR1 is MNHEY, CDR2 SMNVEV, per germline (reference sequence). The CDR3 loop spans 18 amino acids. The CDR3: CASSLTLTSGRRTDTQYF. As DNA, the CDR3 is TGTGCCAGCAGTTTGACTCTGACTAGCGGGAGGCGCACAGATACGCAGTATTTT.

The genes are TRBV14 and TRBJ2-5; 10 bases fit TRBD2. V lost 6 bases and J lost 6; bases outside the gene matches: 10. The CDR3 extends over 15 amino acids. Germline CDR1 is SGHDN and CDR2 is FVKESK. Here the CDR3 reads CASSYEAGGPKTQYF. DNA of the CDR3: TGTGCCAGCAGTTACGAAGCGGGGGGGCCTAAGACCCAGTACTTC.

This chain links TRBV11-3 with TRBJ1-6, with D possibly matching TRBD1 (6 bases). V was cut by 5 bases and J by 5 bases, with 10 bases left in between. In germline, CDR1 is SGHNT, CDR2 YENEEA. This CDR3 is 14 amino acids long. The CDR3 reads CASSEGGNNSPLHF. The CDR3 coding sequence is TGTGCCAGCAGCGAAGGGGGAAATAATTCACCCCTCCACTTT.

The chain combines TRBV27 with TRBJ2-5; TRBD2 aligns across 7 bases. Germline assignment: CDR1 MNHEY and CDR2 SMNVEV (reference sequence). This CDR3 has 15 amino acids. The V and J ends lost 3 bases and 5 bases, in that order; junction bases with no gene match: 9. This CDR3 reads CASSLTHLGGETQYF. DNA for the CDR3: TGTGCCAGCAGTTTGACCCACTTGGGGGGGGAGACCCAGTACTTC.